Here is one T cell receptor delta chain with its context. A read error is likely here: a far larger clone is one base away. Other DNA sequences in the same sample also yield this CDR3. TCRdb re-called the reads with CATT. The top ten clones hold around 16% of a sample with a few thousand delta-chain clones, around 3% of them seen once. Germline V gives CDR1 GEAIGNYY, CDR2 EKD. This CDR3 is built from 16 residues. V shed 0 bases and J shed 4 bases, with 14 bases lying between them. This sample is drawn from a study of gamma-delta chains in newborns, infants, children. Turning to the study itself: Polyclonal expansion of innate γδ T cells after birth follows microbial exposure.

Sequencing input: blood. The chain joins TRDV2 to TRDJ2; the D gene is possibly TRDD3 (6 bases). This TCR was recovered from a child who was a newborn, infant or young child, either healthy, febrile or measles-vaccinated (not recorded which). The CDR3, as DNA: TGTGCCTGTGACACCGGAACTCTGGGGACGACAGCACAACTCTTCTTT. It encodes CACDTGTLGTTAQLFF.